Listed below are T cell receptor beta chains from one sample, sequenced in a study of T cell responses to AZD1222 COVID-19 vaccine. The protocol was immunoSEQ multiplex PCR, while the TCRdb copy is restricted to in-frame clones and leaves out a portion. This sample has about 85,000 clones, with about nine tenths found just once. The sample in question was peripheral blood, obtained on day 0 of AZD1222 vaccination. The receptors stem from an adult in good health. Both conserved end residues are part of each CDR3. The D gene is left open where the match is weak. Size values are once, few and many counts, or a class for expanded clones, and some rows have none.

>-|-|TRBV5-1|TRBJ2-3
TGCGCCAGCAGCTTGGCCGGAGGAGGGAAGACAGATACGCAGTATTTT
CASSLAGGGKTDTQYF
>-|TRBD1|TRBV20-1|TRBJ2-3
TGCAGTGCTAGTGAGGGGGCAGGATATACGCAGTATTTT
CSASEGAGYTQYF
>once|-|TRBV15|TRBJ2-7
TGTGCCACCAGCACAGAGCGGGCCGGGGAGAGGTTTCAGAACGAGCAGTACTTC
CATSTERAGERFQNEQYF
>-|TRBD1|TRBV9|TRBJ2-3
TGTGCCAGCAGCCCCCAGCGGACAGGGGGTGCAGATACGCAGTATTTT
CASSPQRTGGADTQYF
>-|-|TRBV6-5|TRBJ1-3
TGTGCCAGCAGGGGGACGACTGGAAACACCATATATTTT
CASRGTTGNTIYF
>once|-|TRBV5-1|TRBJ1-5
TGCGCCAGCAGCTTGGACGGTAGCAATCAGCCCCAGCATTTT
CASSLDGSNQPQHF
>-|-|TRBV27|TRBJ2-2
TGTGCCAGCAGTTTAGGACCCACGAACACCGGGGAGCTGTTTTTT
CASSLGPTNTGELFF
>-|-|TRBV9|TRBJ2-4
TGTGCCAGCAGCGTAGATGTTGCCAAAAACATTCAGTACTTC
CASSVDVAKNIQYF
>-|-|TRBV28|TRBJ2-7
TGTGCCAGCAGATTGGCGCCGTACGAGCAGTACTTC
CASRLAPYEQYF
>-|-|TRBV9|TRBJ2-3
TGTGCCAGCAGCCACGCCCCGCCGAGCCAAAACACAGATACGCAGTATTTT
CASSHAPPSQNTDTQYF
>-|-|TRBV28|TRBJ1-1
TGTGCCAGCAGCCCCGGATGGAACACTGAAGCTTTCTTT
CASSPGWNTEAFF
>-|-|TRBV18|TRBJ1-2
TGTGCCAGCTCACCCGACAGCGCCGACGGCTACACCTTC
CASSPDSADGYTF
>-|TRBD1|TRBV27|TRBJ1-6
TGTGCCAGCAGTGAATTGACAGGGTTGGCCCTCCACTTT
CASSELTGLALHF
>-|TRBD1|TRBV7-2|TRBJ1-4
TGTGCCAGCAGCTCAACAAACAGGGGCTGGGAAACTAATGAAAAACTGTTTTTT
CASSSTNRGWETNEKLFF
>-|-|TRBV5-6|TRBJ1-5
TGTGCCAGCAGCTTTGGTCAAACTTGGGGCAATCAGCCCCAGCATTTT
CASSFGQTWGNQPQHF
>-|-|TRBV14|TRBJ1-1
TGTGCCAGCAGCCAAGGTACAGAGGTTAACACTGAAGCTTTCTTT
CASSQGTEVNTEAFF
>-|-|TRBV27|TRBJ1-1
TGTGCCAGCACCCCGAACGTCCGAAGCACTGAAGCTTTCTTT
CASTPNVRSTEAFF
>-|TRBD1|TRBV27|TRBJ1-5
TGTGCCAGCAGTGGGGGACAGCGCAATCAGCCCCAGCATTTT
CASSGGQRNQPQHF
>-|-|TRBV19|TRBJ1-3
TGTGCCTCCTCCGGCAGGAGCTCTGGAAACACCATATATTTT
CASSGRSSGNTIYF
>-|-|TRBV11-3|TRBJ2-3
TGTGCCAGCAGCTTAGGTTGGGATACGCAGTATTTT
CASSLGWDTQYF
>-|-|TRBV12-3/TRBV12-4|TRBJ2-1
TGTGCCAGCCTGGGGTCGGTGGAGCAGTTCTTC
CASLGSVEQFF
>-|-|TRBV7-3|TRBJ2-1
TGTGCCAGCAGCCCCCGACAGAGCTCCTACAATGAGCAGTTCTTC
CASSPRQSSYNEQFF
>-|TRBD1|TRBV15|TRBJ1-5
TGTGCCACCAGCGACGATCGACAGGGGTCCCAGCATTTT
CATSDDRQGSQHF
>once|TRBD1|TRBV28|TRBJ1-6
TGTGCCAGCAGTTCCGGGGACAGGTCTATTTTTGATTCACCCCTCCACTTT
CASSSGDRSIFDSPLHF
>once|-|TRBV7-9|TRBJ2-3
TGTGCCAGCACTGGGAGCACAGATACGCAGTATTTT
CASTGSTDTQYF
>-|-|TRBV9|TRBJ1-3
TGTGCCAGCAGCCTGGAAGGGGCCTTCTCTGGAAACACCATATATTTT
CASSLEGAFSGNTIYF